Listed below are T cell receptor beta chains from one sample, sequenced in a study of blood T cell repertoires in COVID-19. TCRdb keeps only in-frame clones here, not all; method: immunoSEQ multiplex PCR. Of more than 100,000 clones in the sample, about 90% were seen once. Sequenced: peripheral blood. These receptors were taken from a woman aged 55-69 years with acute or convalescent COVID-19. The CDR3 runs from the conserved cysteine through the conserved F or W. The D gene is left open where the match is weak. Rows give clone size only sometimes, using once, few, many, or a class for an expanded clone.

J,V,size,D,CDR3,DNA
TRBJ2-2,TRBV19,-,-,CASSIAGTTNTGELFF,TGTGCCAGTAGTATAGCCGGGACAACGAACACCGGGGAGCTGTTTTTT
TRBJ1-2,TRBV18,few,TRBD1,CASSPDGNRGRGYTF,TGTGCCAGCTCCCCAGATGGAAACAGGGGTAGAGGCTACACCTTC
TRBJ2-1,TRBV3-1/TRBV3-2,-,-,CASSSFSSYNEQFF,TGTGCCAGCAGCTCTTTTTCCTCCTACAATGAGCAGTTCTTC
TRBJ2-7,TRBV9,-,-,CASSPAVRGGYEQYF,TGTGCCAGCAGCCCAGCGGTGAGAGGGGGCTACGAGCAGTACTTC
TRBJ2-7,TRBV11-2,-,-,CASSLVPFYEQYF,TGTGCCAGCAGCTTAGTTCCCTTCTACGAGCAGTACTTC
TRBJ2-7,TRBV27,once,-,CASSFPDSYEQYF,TGTGCCAGCAGTTTTCCAGACAGCTACGAGCAGTACTTC
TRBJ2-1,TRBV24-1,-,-,CATSDPKYSGNSYNEQFF,TGTGCCACCAGTGATCCCAAATATAGCGGAAACTCCTACAATGAGCAGTTCTTC
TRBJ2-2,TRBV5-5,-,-,CASSPHSGGSGELFF,TGTGCCAGCAGCCCTCACTCGGGGGGCTCGGGGGAGCTGTTTTTT
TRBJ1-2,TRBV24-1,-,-,CATSESALGNYGYTF,TGTGCCACCAGTGAAAGCGCGTTAGGAAACTATGGCTACACCTTC
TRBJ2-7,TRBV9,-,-,CASSGPGEQYF,TGTGCCAGCAGCGGCCCCGGCGAGCAGTACTTC
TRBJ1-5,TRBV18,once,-,CASSPGGLDNQPQHF,TGTGCCAGCTCACCGGGGGGATTGGACAATCAGCCCCAGCATTTT
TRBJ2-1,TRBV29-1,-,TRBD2,CSVKTSGNTHSYNEQFF,TGCAGCGTTAAGACTAGCGGAAATACCCACTCCTACAATGAGCAGTTCTTC
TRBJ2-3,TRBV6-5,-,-,CATSITDTQYF,TGTGCCACCAGCATTACAGATACGCAGTATTTT
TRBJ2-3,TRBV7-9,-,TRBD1,CASSATQGDTQYF,TGTGCCAGCAGCGCAACACAGGGGGATACGCAGTATTTT
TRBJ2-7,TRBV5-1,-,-,CASSLARGAYEQYF,TGCGCCAGCAGCTTGGCCAGGGGAGCCTACGAGCAGTACTTC
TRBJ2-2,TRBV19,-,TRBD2,CASSIQRERGELFF,TGTGCCAGTAGTATACAGCGGGAGAGGGGGGAGCTGTTTTTT
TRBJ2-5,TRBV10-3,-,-,CAINQGGETQYF,TGTGCCATCAACCAGGGTGGGGAGACCCAGTACTTC
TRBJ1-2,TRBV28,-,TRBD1,CASSSGQGSSYTF,TGTGCCAGCAGTTCAGGACAGGGTAGCAGCTACACCTTC
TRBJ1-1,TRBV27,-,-,CASSYTTNTEAFF,TGTGCCAGCAGTTATACAACGAACACTGAAGCTTTCTTT
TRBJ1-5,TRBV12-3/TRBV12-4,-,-,CASSLDRPQHF,TGTGCCAGCTCCCTAGATCGGCCCCAGCATTTT
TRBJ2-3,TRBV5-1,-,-,CASSLGSAQADTQYF,TGCGCCAGCAGCTTGGGATCCGCCCAAGCTGATACGCAGTATTTT
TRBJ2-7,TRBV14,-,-,CASSARTVESYEQYF,TGTGCCAGCAGCGCCAGGACAGTAGAATCCTACGAGCAGTACTTC
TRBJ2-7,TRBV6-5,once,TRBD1,CASRPGTGTREQYF,TGTGCCAGCAGACCCGGGACAGGGACTCGCGAGCAGTACTTC
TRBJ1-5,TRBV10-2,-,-,CASSASRDRNQPQHF,TGCGCCAGCAGTGCAAGCAGGGATCGGAATCAGCCCCAGCATTTT
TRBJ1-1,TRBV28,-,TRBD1,CASSPGQGATEAFF,TGTGCCAGCAGTCCGGGACAGGGGGCCACTGAAGCTTTCTTT
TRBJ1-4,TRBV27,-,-,CASSRTEADEKLFF,TGTGCCAGCAGCCGGACAGAGGCGGATGAAAAACTGTTTTTT
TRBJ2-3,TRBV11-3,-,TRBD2,CASSKGLAGSDTQYF,TGTGCCAGCAGCAAGGGACTAGCGGGAAGTGATACGCAGTATTTT
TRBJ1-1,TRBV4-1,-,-,CASSQNGARMNTEAFF,TGCGCCAGCAGCCAGAATGGGGCTCGAATGAACACTGAAGCTTTCTTT
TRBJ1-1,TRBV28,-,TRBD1,CASSVGDRSRTEAFF,TGTGCCAGCAGCGTCGGGGACAGGTCGAGGACTGAAGCTTTCTTT
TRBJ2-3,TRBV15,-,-,CATSRDLVGGGTSTDTQYF,TGTGCCACCAGCAGAGATCTGGTTGGAGGCGGGACTAGCACAGATACGCAGTATTTT
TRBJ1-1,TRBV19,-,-,CASNEGVKAFF,TGTGCCAGTAATGAGGGGGTAAAAGCTTTCTTT
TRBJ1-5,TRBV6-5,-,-,CASLAASNQPQHF,TGTGCCAGCCTGGCGGCAAGCAATCAGCCCCAGCATTTT
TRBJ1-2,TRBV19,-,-,CASMSTGDRGYTF,TGTGCCAGTATGTCCACCGGAGACCGTGGCTACACCTTC
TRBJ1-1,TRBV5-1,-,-,CASSLAVGATEAFF,TGCGCCAGCAGCTTGGCGGTAGGGGCCACTGAAGCTTTCTTT
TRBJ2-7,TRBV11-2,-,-,CASSLTRSYEQYF,TGTGCCAGCAGCTTAACTAGATCCTACGAGCAGTACTTC
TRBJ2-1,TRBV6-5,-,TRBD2,CASSLLARAVDEQFF,TGTGCCAGCAGCCTACTAGCGCGCGCCGTGGATGAGCAGTTCTTC
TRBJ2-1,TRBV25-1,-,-,CASSAASTGNEQFF,TGTGCCAGCAGCGCGGCTTCGACCGGCAATGAGCAGTTCTTC
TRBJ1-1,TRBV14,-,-,CASSQLRGSARVSLHTEAFF,TGTGCCAGCAGCCAGCTCAGGGGAAGCGCCAGGGTTTCTCTCCACACTGAAGCTTTCTTT
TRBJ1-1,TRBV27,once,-,CASSPTGMANTEAFF,TGTGCCAGCAGCCCGACGGGAATGGCGAACACTGAAGCTTTCTTT
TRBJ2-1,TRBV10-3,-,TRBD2,CAISSGSSYNEQFF,TGTGCCATCTCTAGCGGGAGCTCCTACAATGAGCAGTTCTTC
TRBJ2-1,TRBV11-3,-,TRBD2,CASSPQTSGNEQFF,TGTGCCAGCAGCCCGCAGACTAGCGGGAATGAGCAGTTCTTC
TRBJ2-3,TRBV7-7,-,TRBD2,CASSIGLASDTQYF,TGTGCTAGCAGCATAGGACTAGCTTCGGATACGCAGTATTTT
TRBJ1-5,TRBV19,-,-,CASSDVQGTQPQHF,TGTGCCAGTAGTGATGTGCAGGGGACCCAGCCCCAGCATTTT